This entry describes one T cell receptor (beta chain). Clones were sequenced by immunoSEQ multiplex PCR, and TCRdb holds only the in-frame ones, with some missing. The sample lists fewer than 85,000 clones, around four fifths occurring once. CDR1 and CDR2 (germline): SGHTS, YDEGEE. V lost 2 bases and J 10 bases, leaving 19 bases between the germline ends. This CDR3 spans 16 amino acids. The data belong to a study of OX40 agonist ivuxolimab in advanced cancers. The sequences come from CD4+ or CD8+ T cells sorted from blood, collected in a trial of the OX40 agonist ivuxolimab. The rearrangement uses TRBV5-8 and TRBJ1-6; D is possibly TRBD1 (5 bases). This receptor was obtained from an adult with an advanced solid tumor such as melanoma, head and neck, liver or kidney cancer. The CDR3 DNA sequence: TGTGCCAGCAGCTTCGGCCGACAGCTCGCCGTCTCACCCCTCCACTTT. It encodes CASSFGRQLAVSPLHF.